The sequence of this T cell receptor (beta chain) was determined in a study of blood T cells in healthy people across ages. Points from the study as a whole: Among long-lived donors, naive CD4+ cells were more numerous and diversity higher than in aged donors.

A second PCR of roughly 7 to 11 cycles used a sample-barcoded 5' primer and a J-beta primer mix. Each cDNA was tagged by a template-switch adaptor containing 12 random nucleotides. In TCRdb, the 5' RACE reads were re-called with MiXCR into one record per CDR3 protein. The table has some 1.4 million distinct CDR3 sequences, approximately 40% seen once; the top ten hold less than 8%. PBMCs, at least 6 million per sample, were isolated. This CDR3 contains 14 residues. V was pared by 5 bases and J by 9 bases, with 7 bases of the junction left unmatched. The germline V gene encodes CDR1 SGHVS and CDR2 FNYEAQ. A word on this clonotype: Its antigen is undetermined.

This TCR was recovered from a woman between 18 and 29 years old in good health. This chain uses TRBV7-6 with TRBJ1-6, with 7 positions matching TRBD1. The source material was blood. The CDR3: CASSHDRAGSPLHF. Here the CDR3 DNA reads TGTGCCAGCAGCCATGACAGGGCGGGTTCACCCCTCCACTTT.